Presented here are 4 T cell receptor beta chains from one specimen sequenced in a study of T cells in Graves' hyperthyroidism and ophthalmopathy. The CDR3 regions of TCR beta were amplified from RNA transcripts. Initially, a first-round RT-PCR of the TCR CDR3 employed the HTBI primer set. MiXCR was run by TCRdb on the multiplex PCR reads, yielding one entry per CDR3 protein. The data hold fewer than 450,000 distinct CDR3 sequences, with 17% observed a single time. Material: blood. These receptors were obtained from a woman under 40 with Graves' hyperthyroidism that later progressed to Graves' ophthalmopathy.

This clonotype was picked up a small number of times. The chain employs TRBV4-1 and TRBJ2-2; 8 bases agree with TRBD2. The V gene end was trimmed by 5 bases and the J gene end by 5 bases; junction bases not matched to a gene: 7. Germline assignment: CDR1 MGHRA and CDR2 YSYEKL. The CDR3 length is 15 residues. As DNA, the CDR3 is TGCGCCAGCAGCGCCGCGGGGGGCGGAACCGGGGAGCTGTTTTTT. This sequence encodes CASSAAGGGTGELFF.

This clonotype was seen at least ten times. The CDR3 DNA follows: TGTGCCAGCAGCTTAGTCCGGACAGGGAGGACAGATACGCAGTATTTT. Translated: CASSLVRTGRTDTQYF. The rearrangement links TRBV7-8 to TRBJ2-3, with 8 positions matching TRBD1. This CDR3 spans 16 amino acids. Germline loops: CDR1 SGHVS, CDR2 FQNEAQ. The ends lost 1 base at V and 3 bases at J; junction bases unmatched: 6.

CDR3: CASSAGSSTGELFF. The CDR3 DNA reads as TGTGCCAGCAGCGCCGGGAGTTCCACCGGGGAGCTGTTTTTT. The chain employs TRBV7-9 and TRBJ2-2; perhaps TRBD2 as D (6 bases). Germline V lookup: CDR1 SEHNR, CDR2 FQNEAQ (reference sequence). The CDR3 extends over 14 amino acids. V lost 5 bases and J 4 bases, leaving 11 bases between the germline ends.

The chain combines TRBV3-1 with TRBJ2-2, with TRBD2 as a possible D gene (6 bases). This CDR3 has 14 residues. Trimming removed 1 base at V and 6 bases at J, with 9 bases between. Per germline, CDR1 LGHDT and CDR2 YNNKEL (reference sequence). Here the CDR3 DNA reads TGTGCCAGCAGCCAAGTTGGAGGGGCCGGGGAGCTGTTTTTT. Translation: CASSQVGGAGELFF.